These 27 T cell receptor beta chains were all obtained from the same sample, sequenced in a study of PD-1 blockade in classical Hodgkin lymphoma. Each of the patients experienced relapse following autologous stem cell transplantation, and their brentuximab vedotin exposure differed. The assay was immunoSEQ multiplex PCR, and TCRdb's table has in-frame clones only and misses some. Among 6,800 or so clones listed, 76% were seen once. Sample: peripheral blood mononuclear cells (PBMCs), taken before the second cycle of nivolumab. The receptor set was obtained from a human donor with classical Hodgkin lymphoma.

The chain carries TRBV7-2 and TRBJ1-2, with TRBD1 as a possible D gene (5 bases). Trimming removed 2 bases from V and 7 bases from J, with 11 bases in between. In germline, CDR1 is SGHTA, CDR2 FQGNSA. The CDR3 totals 13 residues. CDR3 bases: TGTGCCAGCAGCTTAAGGTCAGGGACTGGCTACACCTTC. This translates into CASSLRSGTGYTF.

About this clone: Compared with germline, one end of the junction differs, possibly owing to a read error. This chain connects TRBV7-9 to TRBJ2-5; 12 bases are a match to TRBD2. Germline V gene lookup returns CDR1 SEHNR and CDR2 FQNEAQ (reference sequence). CDR3 length: 17 residues. As DNA, the CDR3 is TGTGCCAGCAGTTTAGGTGGACTAGCGGGACCCCAGGAGACCCAGTACTTC. Translated: CASSLGGLAGPQETQYF. Variable domain in full (rest from reference TRBV7-9 and TRBJ2-5): DTGVSQNPRHKITKRGQNVTFRCDPISEHNRLYWYRQTLGQGPEFLTYFQNEAQLEKSRLLSDRFSAERPKGSFSTLEIQRTEQGDSAMYLCASSLGGLAGPQETQYFGPGTRLLVL.

This clone was counted once. The chain has TRBV5-1 and TRBJ2-5; 8 bases are a match to TRBD2. J gave up 4 bases and V 9 bases, and 5 bases lay outside the gene matches. There are 12 residues in the CDR3. Germline-derived CDR1 and CDR2 are SGHRS and YFSETQ. DNA of the CDR3: TGCGCCACCGGGCTAGCGGGAGAGACCCAGTACTTC. This translates into CATGLAGETQYF. The complete variable domain, with remaining parts taken from reference TRBV5-1 and TRBJ2-5, reads KAGVTQTPRYLIKTRGQQVTLSCSPISGHRSVSWYQQTPGQGLQFLFEYFSETQRNKGNFPGRFSGRQFSNSRSEMNVSTLELGDSALYLCATGLAGETQYFGPGTRLLVL.

The chain recombines TRBV6-5 with TRBJ2-3; TRBD2 matches 9 bases. V lost 8 bases to trimming and J lost 1 base; unmatched junction nucleotides: 7. Germline-derived CDR1 and CDR2 are MNHEY and SVGAGI. The CDR3 runs 15 residues. The CDR3 protein is CASDGLAQRTDTQYF. The CDR3, as DNA: TGTGCCAGCGATGGACTAGCGCAACGCACAGATACGCAGTATTTT.

The chain is built from TRBV19 and TRBJ2-5; 7 nucleotides agree with TRBD1. Germline trimming cut 5 bases from V and 1 base from J; bases unmatched to any gene: 7. The CDR3 is 15 residues long. From germline, CDR1 is LNHDA and CDR2 SQIVND (reference sequence). The CDR3 spells CASSFSGTVQETQYF. The DNA for the CDR3 is TGTGCCAGTAGTTTCTCCGGGACAGTCCAAGAGACCCAGTACTTC.

The genes are TRBV7-8 and TRBJ1-3, with D unresolved. The CDR3 length is 15 residues. CDR1 is SGHVS and CDR2 is FQNEAQ in the germline V gene. V was shortened by 2 bases and J by 0 bases, with 8 bases between the two germline ends. The CDR3 spells CASSLHEGSGNTIYF. The DNA of the CDR3 is TGTGCCAGCAGCTTACATGAGGGCTCTGGAAACACCATATATTTT.

The chain couples TRBV27 to TRBJ2-5; D not resolved. TRBJ2-7 matches the DNA end more closely, so the J call is doubtful. The CDR3 runs to 11 residues. CDR1 and CDR2 from the germline V gene are MNHEY and SMNVEV (reference sequence). The CDR3 coding sequence is TGTGCCAGCAGCCATAACTACGAGCAGTACTTC. Protein sequence: CASSHNYEQYF.

This clone was seen a few times. V usage is TRBV5-6 and J usage is TRBJ1-1; D gene uncertain. Trimming took 1 base from V and 5 from J, leaving 12 bases between them. CDR3 length equals 14 residues. Per the germline V gene, CDR1 is SGHDT and CDR2 is YYEEEE. Here the CDR3 reads CASSLSRRKTEAFF. The DNA for the CDR3 is TGTGCCAGCAGCTTGTCACGGAGGAAGACTGAAGCTTTCTTT.

The chain joins TRBV4-2 to TRBJ1-4, with TRBD1 identical over 7 bases. The CDR3 spans 17 residues. Looked up from germline, CDR1 is LGHNA and CDR2 is YNFKEQ. V lost 1 base and J lost 4; bases outside the gene matches: 9. The CDR3 DNA is TGTGCCAGCAGCCAAGGTCAACAGGGGATTTATAATGAAAAACTGTTTTTT. This sequence encodes CASSQGQQGIYNEKLFF.

This clone is labeled medium-sized. The genes are TRBV13 and TRBJ2-7; 7 bases line up with TRBD1. The germline CDR1 and CDR2 sequences are PRHDT and FYEKMQ (reference sequence). The V and J ends lost 5 bases and 5 bases, in that order; junction bases with no gene match: 9. The CDR3 contains 14 residues. This CDR3 reads CASSIRQGVHEQYF. The CDR3 nucleotides read TGTGCCAGCAGCATTAGACAGGGTGTCCACGAGCAGTACTTC.

This clone was counted a few times. The same CDR3 also results from other DNA sequences found in this sample. The V gene is TRBV15, the J gene TRBJ1-5; no definite D call. V lost 0 bases and J lost 4, with 1 base in between. This CDR3 contains 12 residues. The V gene's germline CDR1 is LNHNV and CDR2 YYDKDF (reference sequence). CDR3 DNA sequence: TGTGCCACCAGCAGAGAGAATCAGCCCCAGCATTTT. It translates to CATSRENQPQHF.

V and J are TRBV7-2 and TRBJ2-2, with D hard to call. The CDR3 is 16 amino acids. In germline, CDR1 is SGHTA, CDR2 FQGNSA. Trimming removed 1 base at V and 2 bases at J, with 11 bases between. CDR3 in DNA: TGTGCCAGCAGCTTAGAACTGCTCAAAAACACCGGGGAGCTGTTTTTT. Translated, it gives CASSLELLKNTGELFF. Supplemented by reference TRBV7-2 and TRBJ2-2, the full variable domain reads GAGVSQSPSNKVTEKGKDVELRCDPISGHTALYWYRQSLGQGLEFLIYFQGNSAPDKSGLPSDRFSAERTGGSVSTLTIQRTQQEDSAVYLCASSLELLKNTGELFFGEGSRLTVL.

V and J are TRBV9 and TRBJ1-2; D not resolved. The CDR3 length is 13 residues. Between the trimmed V and J ends, which lost 4 bases and 5 bases, there was a span of 12 bases. Germline V gives CDR1 SGDLS, CDR2 YYNGEE. In DNA form, the CDR3 reads TGTGCCAGCAGCCCTCAGGCGGGTTATGGCTACACCTTC. Residues: CASSPQAGYGYTF. Full variable domain (rest looked up from reference TRBV9 and TRBJ1-2): DSGVTQTPKHLITATGQRVTLRCSPRSGDLSVYWYQQSLDQGLQFLIQYYNGEERAKGNILERFSAQQFPDLHSELNLSSLELGDSALYFCASSPQAGYGYTFGSGTRLTVV.

The rearrangement uses TRBV11-3 and TRBJ2-7, with a possible D match to TRBD1 (5 bases). Trimming removed 5 bases from V and 2 bases from J, with 13 bases in between. There are 14 residues in the CDR3. The germline V gene encodes CDR1 SGHNT and CDR2 YENEEA. In DNA form, the CDR3 reads TGTGCCAGCAGCATCGGACACAACCCCTACGAGCAGTACTTC. Translation gives CASSIGHNPYEQYF. The variable domain in full, with the rest retrieved from reference TRBV11-3 and TRBJ2-7, is EAGVVQSPRYKIIEKKQPVAFWCNPISGHNTLYWYLQNLGQGPELLIRYENEEAVDDSQLPKDRFSAERLKGVDSTLKIQPAELGDSAVYLCASSIGHNPYEQYFGPGTRLTVT.

The chain combines TRBV18 with TRBJ1-2, with D perhaps matching TRBD1 (6 bases). Trimming pared 3 bases from V and 0 bases from J, leaving 11 bases between. The CDR3 has 15 amino acids. CDR1 and CDR2 (germline): KGHSH, LQKENI. CDR3 bases: TGTGCCAGCTCACCGGGGGACAAAACTAACTATGGCTACACCTTC. Translation: CASSPGDKTNYGYTF. Complete variable domain (other parts from reference TRBV18 and TRBJ1-2): NAGVMQNPRHLVRRRGQEARLRCSPMKGHSHVYWYRQLPEEGLKFMVYLQKENIIDESGMPKERFSAEFPKEGPSILRIQQVVRGDSAAYFCASSPGDKTNYGYTFGSGTRLTVV.

In its sample, this clone is medium-sized. The chain combines TRBV2 with TRBJ2-5, with 7 bases that match TRBD2. Germline loops: CDR1 SNHLY, CDR2 FYNNEI. The CDR3 is 15 amino acids. The trim removed 3 bases at V and 4 bases at J, leaving 8 bases unmatched. CDR3 in amino acids: CASSDGGGFPETQYF. The CDR3 nucleotides read TGTGCCAGCAGTGACGGGGGAGGGTTTCCAGAGACCCAGTACTTC.

Within the sample, this clone is large (0.1 to 1%). Other DNA variants within this sample encode the same CDR3. This rearrangement joins TRBV4-1 to TRBJ1-1; D ambiguous. CDR1 and CDR2 (germline): MGHRA, YSYEKL. Between the trimmed V and J ends, which lost 0 bases and 4 bases, there was a span of 6 bases. The CDR3 runs to 13 residues. This chain's CDR3 is CASSQDPVTEAFF. DNA for the CDR3: TGCGCCAGCAGCCAAGATCCCGTCACTGAAGCTTTCTTT.

J is TRBJ1-6 and V is TRBV5-1, with TRBD1 identical over 7 bases. This CDR3 comprises 16 residues. CDR1 is SGHRS, CDR2 YFSETQ, per germline. V was pared by 4 bases and J by 3 bases, with 7 bases of the junction left unmatched. In DNA form, the CDR3 reads TGCGCCAGCAGCACGGAGACAGGGAACTATAATTCACCCCTCCACTTT. Amino acid sequence: CASSTETGNYNSPLHF.

This sequence joins TRBV5-4 and TRBJ2-1, with 12 bases matching TRBD2. V lost 5 bases and J lost 4; bases outside the gene matches: 13. CDR1 is SGHNT, CDR2 YYREEE, per germline (reference sequence). This CDR3 has 18 amino acids. CDR3 DNA sequence: TGTGCCAGCAGTCCCCCGGCAGGGACTAGCGGGCTATACAATGAGCAGTTCTTC. Residues: CASSPPAGTSGLYNEQFF. Combining the CDR3 with reference TRBV5-4 and TRBJ2-1 gives the whole variable domain ETGVTQSPTHLIKTRGQQVTLRCSSQSGHNTVSWYQQALGQGPQFIFQYYREEENGRGNFPPRFSGLQFPNYSSELNVNALELDDSALYLCASSPPAGTSGLYNEQFFGPGTRLTVL.

The V and J genes are TRBV28 and TRBJ2-7, with D possibly matching TRBD2 (6 bases). CDR1 and CDR2 from the germline V gene are MDHEN and SYDVKM. V lost 10 bases to trimming and J lost 6 bases, with 16 bases between them. This CDR3 is 12 amino acids long. CDR3 bases: TGTGCCACCATGGGGGGAGTGCGCGAGCAGTACTTC. This encodes CATMGGVREQYF.

This sequence joins TRBV25-1 and TRBJ1-3, with D hard to call. The CDR3 runs 11 residues. The V end lost 5 bases, the J end lost 4 bases, and 3 bases lay between the germline ends. Germline-derived CDR1 and CDR2 are MGHDK and SYGVNS. The CDR3 loop reads CASSPGNTIYF. Here the CDR3 DNA reads TGTGCCAGCAGTCCCGGAAACACCATATATTTT.

The V call is TRBV6-5, the J call TRBJ2-7; a possible D gene is TRBD2 (6 bases). V was trimmed by 1 base and J by 0 bases, leaving 7 bases between them. This CDR3 has 14 amino acids. Germline CDR1 MNHEY, CDR2 SVGAGI. CDR3 DNA sequence: TGTGCCAGCAGTTACTGGGACTCCTCCTACGAGCAGTACTTC. Translated: CASSYWDSSYEQYF.

The gene calls are TRBV4-2 and TRBJ2-3, with 15 bases matching TRBD2. Trimming took 4 bases from V and 3 from J; bases not matched to a gene: 2. Germline V gene sequence: CDR1 LGHNA, CDR2 YNFKEQ. This CDR3 is built from 16 residues. CDR3 sequence (DNA): TGTGCCAGCAGCCTAGGACTAGCGGGAGGGACAGATACGCAGTATTTT. Protein: CASSLGLAGGTDTQYF.

This clone has a handful of counts. This sequence joins TRBV5-2 and TRBJ1-2; the table's D call TRBD1 went unverified against the DNA. TRBV5-2 is flagged as a pseudogene. CDR3 size: 15 residues. CDR3 nucleotide sequence: TGTGCCAGCAGCTTGGGGGAAGGGGGCGCCTATGGCTACACCTTC. It codes for CASSLGEGGAYGYTF.

The chain links TRBV2 to TRBJ2-3, with a possible D match to TRBD2 (5 bases). Germline values: CDR1 SNHLY, CDR2 FYNNEI. The CDR3 sequence is 17 residues long. V was clipped by 4 bases and J by 0 bases, with 17 bases between them. For the CDR3, the DNA is TGTGCCAGCAGTGGAGCCGGCGGGTATATCAGCACAGATACGCAGTATTTT. Its translation is CASSGAGGYISTDTQYF.

The chain uses TRBV6-5 and TRBJ2-5; TRBD1 aligns across 8 bases. J was trimmed by 2 bases and V by 2 bases; bases with no gene match: 4. The germline gives CDR1 MNHEY, CDR2 SVGAGI. This CDR3 is 15 amino acids long. The DNA of the CDR3 is TGTGCCAGCAGTTACGGACAGGGTAATCAAGAGACCCAGTACTTC. It encodes CASSYGQGNQETQYF.

The chain has TRBV19 and TRBJ1-1; tentatively, D is TRBD1 (6 bases). Germline V lookup: CDR1 LNHDA, CDR2 SQIVND (reference sequence). Trimming stripped 6 bases from V and 10 bases from J, with 15 bases between. CDR3 size: 12 residues. The CDR3 DNA follows: TGTGCCAGTAGCCCTAAGGGGGTGGGAGCTTTCTTT. This sequence encodes CASSPKGVGAFF.